Sequencing of this TCR beta chain was carried out in a study of blood T cells in healthy people across ages. Overall study results and limits: Long-lived and aged donors differed, with more naive CD4+ cells and higher diversity in the long-lived. A roughly linear age-dependent decrease characterized TCR beta diversity per million T cells.

Donors ranged from about 6 to 95 years old and were healthy Caucasians in Russia. Combining a sample-barcoded 5' primer with a J-beta primer mix, a second PCR ran for 7 to 11 cycles. From the 5' RACE reads, TCRdb called clonotypes with MiXCR, one entry per CDR3 protein. The sample lists 1.5 million to 2 million distinct CDR3 sequences, 28% occurring once. This clonotype came up a few times. What it binds is not known. The TCR comes from a woman in her 30s in good health. Sequencing used blood.

Here the CDR3 reads CASSSLGRGGTSYNEQFF. The CDR3 nucleotides read TGTGCCAGCAGCTCCCTCGGGAGGGGGGGGACCTCCTACAATGAGCAGTTCTTC. This chain connects TRBV11-2 to TRBJ2-1; TRBD2 matches at 8 bases. Germline lookup yields CDR1 SGHAT and CDR2 FQNNGV. The CDR3 is made up of 18 amino acids. The V and J ends lost 4 bases and 0 bases, in that order; junction bases with no gene match: 11.